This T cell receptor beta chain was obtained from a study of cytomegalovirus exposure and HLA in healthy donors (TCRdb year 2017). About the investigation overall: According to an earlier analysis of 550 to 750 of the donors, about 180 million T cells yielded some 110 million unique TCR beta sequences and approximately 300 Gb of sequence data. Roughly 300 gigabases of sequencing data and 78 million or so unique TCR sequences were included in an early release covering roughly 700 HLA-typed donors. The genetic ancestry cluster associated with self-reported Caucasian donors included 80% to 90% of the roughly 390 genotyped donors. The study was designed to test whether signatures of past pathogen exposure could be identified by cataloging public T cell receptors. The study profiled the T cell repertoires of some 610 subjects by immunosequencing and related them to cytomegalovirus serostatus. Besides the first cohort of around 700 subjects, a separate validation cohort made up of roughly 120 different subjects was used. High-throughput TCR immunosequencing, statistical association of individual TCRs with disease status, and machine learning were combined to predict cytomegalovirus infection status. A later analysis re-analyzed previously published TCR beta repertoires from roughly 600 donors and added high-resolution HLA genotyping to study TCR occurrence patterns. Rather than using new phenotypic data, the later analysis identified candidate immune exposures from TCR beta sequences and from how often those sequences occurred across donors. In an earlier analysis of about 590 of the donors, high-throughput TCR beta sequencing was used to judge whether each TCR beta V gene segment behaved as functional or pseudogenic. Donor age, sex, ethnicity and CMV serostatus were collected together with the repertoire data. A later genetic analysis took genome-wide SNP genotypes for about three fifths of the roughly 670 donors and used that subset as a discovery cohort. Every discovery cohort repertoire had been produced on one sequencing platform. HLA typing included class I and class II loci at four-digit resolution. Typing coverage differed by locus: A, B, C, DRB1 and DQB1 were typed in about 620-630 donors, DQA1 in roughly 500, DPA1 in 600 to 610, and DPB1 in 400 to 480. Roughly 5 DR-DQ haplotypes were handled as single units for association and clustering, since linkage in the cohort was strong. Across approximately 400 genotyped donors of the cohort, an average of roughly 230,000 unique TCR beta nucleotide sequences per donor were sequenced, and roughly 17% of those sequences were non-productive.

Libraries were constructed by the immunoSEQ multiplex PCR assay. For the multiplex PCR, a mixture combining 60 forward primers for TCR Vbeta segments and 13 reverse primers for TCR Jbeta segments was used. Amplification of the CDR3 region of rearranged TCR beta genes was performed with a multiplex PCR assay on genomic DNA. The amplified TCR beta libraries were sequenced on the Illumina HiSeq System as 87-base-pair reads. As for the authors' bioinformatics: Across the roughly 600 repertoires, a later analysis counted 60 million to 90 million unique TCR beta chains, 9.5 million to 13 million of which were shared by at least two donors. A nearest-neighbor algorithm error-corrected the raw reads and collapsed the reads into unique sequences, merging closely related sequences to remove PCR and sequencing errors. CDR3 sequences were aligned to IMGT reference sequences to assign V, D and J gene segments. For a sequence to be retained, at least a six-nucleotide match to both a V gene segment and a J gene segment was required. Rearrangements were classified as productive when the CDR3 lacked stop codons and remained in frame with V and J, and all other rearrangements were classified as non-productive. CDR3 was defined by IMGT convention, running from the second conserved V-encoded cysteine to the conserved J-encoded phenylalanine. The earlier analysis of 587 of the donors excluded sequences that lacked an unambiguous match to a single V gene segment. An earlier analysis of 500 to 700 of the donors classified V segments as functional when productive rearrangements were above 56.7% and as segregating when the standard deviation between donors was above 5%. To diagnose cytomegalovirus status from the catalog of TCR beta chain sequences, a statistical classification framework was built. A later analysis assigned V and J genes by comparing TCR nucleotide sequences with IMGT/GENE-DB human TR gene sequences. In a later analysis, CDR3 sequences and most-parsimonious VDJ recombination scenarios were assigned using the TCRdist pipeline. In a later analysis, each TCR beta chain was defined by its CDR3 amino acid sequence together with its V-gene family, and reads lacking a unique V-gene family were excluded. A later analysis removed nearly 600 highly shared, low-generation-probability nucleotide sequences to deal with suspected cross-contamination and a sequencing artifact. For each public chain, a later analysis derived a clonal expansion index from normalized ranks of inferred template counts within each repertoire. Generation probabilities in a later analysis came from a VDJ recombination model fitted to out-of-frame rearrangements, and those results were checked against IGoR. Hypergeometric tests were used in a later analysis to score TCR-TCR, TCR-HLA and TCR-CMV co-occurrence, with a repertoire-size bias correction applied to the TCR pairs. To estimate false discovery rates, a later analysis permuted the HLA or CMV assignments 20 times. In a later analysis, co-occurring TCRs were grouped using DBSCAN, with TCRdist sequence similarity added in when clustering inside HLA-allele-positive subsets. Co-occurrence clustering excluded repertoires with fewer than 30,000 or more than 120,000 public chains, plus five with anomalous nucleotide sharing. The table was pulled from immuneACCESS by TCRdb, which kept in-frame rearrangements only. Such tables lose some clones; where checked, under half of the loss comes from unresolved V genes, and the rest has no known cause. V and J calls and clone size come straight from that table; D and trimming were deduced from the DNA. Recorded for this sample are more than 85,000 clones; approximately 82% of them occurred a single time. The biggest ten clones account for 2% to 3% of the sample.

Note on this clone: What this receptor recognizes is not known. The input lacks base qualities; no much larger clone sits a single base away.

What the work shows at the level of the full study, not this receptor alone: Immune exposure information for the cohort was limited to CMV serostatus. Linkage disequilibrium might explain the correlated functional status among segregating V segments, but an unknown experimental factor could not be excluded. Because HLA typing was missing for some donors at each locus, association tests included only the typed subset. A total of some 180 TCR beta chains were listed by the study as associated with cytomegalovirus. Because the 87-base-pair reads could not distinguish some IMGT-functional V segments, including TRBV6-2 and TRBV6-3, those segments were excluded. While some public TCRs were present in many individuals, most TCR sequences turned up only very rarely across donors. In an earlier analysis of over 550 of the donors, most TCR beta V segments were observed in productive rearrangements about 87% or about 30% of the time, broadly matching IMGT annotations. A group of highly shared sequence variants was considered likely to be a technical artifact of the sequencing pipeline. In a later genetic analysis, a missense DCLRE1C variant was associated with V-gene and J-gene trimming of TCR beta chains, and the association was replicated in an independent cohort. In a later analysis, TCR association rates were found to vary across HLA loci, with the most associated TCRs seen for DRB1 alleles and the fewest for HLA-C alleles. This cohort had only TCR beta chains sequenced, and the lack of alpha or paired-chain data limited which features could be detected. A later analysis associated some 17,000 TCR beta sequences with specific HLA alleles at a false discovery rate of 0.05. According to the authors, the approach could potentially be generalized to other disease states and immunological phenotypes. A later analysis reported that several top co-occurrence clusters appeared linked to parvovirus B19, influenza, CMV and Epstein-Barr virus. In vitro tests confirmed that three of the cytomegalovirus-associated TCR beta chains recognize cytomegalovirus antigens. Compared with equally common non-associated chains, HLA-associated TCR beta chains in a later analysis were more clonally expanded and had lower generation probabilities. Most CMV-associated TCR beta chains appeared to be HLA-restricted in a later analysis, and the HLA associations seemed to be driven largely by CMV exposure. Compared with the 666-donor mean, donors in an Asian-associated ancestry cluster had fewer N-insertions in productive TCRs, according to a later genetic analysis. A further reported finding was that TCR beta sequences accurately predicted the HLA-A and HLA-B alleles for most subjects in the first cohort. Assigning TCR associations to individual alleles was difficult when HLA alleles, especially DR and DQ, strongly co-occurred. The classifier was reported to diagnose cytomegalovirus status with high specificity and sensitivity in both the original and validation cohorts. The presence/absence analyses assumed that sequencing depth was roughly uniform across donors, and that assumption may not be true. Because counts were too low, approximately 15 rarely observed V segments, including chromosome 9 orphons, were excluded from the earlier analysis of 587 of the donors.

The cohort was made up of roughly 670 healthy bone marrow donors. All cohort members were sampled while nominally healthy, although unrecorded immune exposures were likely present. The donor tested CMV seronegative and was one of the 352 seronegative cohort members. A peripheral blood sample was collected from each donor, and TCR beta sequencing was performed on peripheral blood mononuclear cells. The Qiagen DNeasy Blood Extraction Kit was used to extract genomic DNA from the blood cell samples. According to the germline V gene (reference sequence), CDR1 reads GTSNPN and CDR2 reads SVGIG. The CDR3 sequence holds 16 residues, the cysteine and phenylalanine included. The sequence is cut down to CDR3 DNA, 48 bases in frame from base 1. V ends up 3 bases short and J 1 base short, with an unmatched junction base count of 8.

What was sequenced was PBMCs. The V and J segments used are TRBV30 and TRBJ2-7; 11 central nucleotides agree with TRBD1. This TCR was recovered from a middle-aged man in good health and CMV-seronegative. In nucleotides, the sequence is TGTGCCTGGAGGAGGACCGGGACAGGGGGTTCCTACGAGCAGTACTTC. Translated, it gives CAWRRTGTGGSYEQYF.